This TCR beta chain is from a study of blood T cells in healthy people across ages. For every donor, a draw yielded ten milliliters of peripheral blood. The CDR3 length is 15 residues. In germline, CDR1 is SGHTA, CDR2 FQGTGA. After removal of 1 base from V and 8 bases from J, the junction contained 10 bases not matched to a gene. The use of a sample-barcoded 5' primer and a J-beta primer mix characterized a second PCR of 7 to 11 cycles. Each of the cDNA molecules was tagged by a template-switch adaptor with 12 random nucleotides. The yield of each sample was at least 3 million CDR3-containing paired-end reads. MiXCR, applied by TCRdb to the 5' RACE reads, yields one record per CDR3 protein. The repertoire holds 750,000 to 950,000 distinct CDR3 sequences, with approximately 53% as singletons. Findings of the study overall: Among long-lived donors, naive CD4+ cells were more numerous and diversity higher than in aged donors.

As regards this clonotype: The antigen is not known.

The sequenced material came from blood. This TCR derives from an elderly man in good health. The chain joins TRBV7-3 to TRBJ2-5; 7 bases match TRBD2. The CDR3 DNA is TGTGCCAGCAGCTTAAATGGGGGGGGACTGGCAACCCAGTACTTC. This codes for CASSLNGGGLATQYF. Filled out from reference TRBV7-3 and TRBJ2-5, the complete variable domain reads GAGVSQTPSNKVTEKGKYVELRCDPISGHTALYWYRQSLGQGPEFLIYFQGTGAADDSGLPNDRFFAVRPEGSVSTLKIQRTERGDSAVYLCASSLNGGGLATQYFGPGTRLLVL.